A single T cell receptor beta chain is shown here with its context. The antigen is undetermined. This entry comes from a study of T cells after yellow fever vaccination. Study overall: Fractions low in cell number were prepared with SMART-Seq v4 Ultra Low Input.

Study-wide results and limits: Compared with primary, the secondary response was weaker and peaked at day 5, not 15. At around 95% for CD4 and about 91% for CD8, most primary-vaccination clones showed up again after the booster.

Generation of TCR cDNA used 5'RACE template switching (which added a universal primer site and UMIs). TCRdb recomputed calls from the 5' RACE reads with MiXCR, one row per CDR3 protein. The sample lists a few hundred thousand distinct CDR3 sequences; roughly 4.3% were seen once. Trimming stripped 5 bases from V and 6 bases from J, with 17 bases between. The CDR3 consists of 14 residues. Looked up from germline, CDR1 is DFQATT and CDR2 is SNEGSKA (reference sequence). The input for sequencing was PBMCs, taken 5 days after the yellow fever booster vaccination. The receptor's source is a man younger than 30 who received the YFV17D yellow fever vaccine. This sequence joins TRBV20-1 and TRBJ2-1; a possible D gene is TRBD1 (7 bases). The CDR3 loop reads CSADRWQGGNEQFF. The CDR3 coding sequence is TGCAGTGCTGACCGGTGGCAGGGGGGCAATGAGCAGTTCTTC.